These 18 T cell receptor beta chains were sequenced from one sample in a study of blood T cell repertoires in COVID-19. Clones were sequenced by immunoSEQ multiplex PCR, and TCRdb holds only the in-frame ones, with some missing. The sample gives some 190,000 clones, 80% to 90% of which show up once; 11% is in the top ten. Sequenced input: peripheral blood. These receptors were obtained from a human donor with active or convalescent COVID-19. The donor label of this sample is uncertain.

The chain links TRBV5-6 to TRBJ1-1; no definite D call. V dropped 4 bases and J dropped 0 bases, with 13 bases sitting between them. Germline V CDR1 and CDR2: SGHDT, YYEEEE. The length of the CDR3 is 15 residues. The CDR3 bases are TGTGCCAGCAGCCCGAGGGCGGGCCTGAACACTGAAGCTTTCTTT. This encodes CASSPRAGLNTEAFF.

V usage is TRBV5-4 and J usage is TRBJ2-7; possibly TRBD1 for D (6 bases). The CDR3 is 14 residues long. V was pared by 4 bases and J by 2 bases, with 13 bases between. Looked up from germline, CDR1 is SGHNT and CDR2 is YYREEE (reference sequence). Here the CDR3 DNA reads TGTGCCAGCAGCCGGGACATCGGGCCCTACGAGCAGTACTTC. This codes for CASSRDIGPYEQYF.

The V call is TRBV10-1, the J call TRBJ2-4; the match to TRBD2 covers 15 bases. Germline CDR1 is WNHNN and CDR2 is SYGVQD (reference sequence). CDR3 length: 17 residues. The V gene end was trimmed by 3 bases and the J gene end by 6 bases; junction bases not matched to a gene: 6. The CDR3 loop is CASSERTSGREGNIQYF. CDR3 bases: TGCGCCAGCAGTGAACGGACTAGCGGGAGGGAAGGAAACATTCAGTACTTC.

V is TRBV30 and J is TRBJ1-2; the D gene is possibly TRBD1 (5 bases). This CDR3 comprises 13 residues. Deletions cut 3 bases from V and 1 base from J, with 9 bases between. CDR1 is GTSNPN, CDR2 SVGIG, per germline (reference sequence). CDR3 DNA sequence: TGTGCCTGGAGAGTAGGGGTTAACTATGGCTACACCTTC. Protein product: CAWRVGVNYGYTF.

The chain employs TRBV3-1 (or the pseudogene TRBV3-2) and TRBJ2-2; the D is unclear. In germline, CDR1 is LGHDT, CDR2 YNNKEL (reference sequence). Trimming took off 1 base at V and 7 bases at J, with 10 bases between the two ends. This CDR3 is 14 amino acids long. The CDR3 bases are TGTGCCAGCAGCCAAGGTCTAGTAGGCGGGGAGCTGTTTTTT. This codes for CASSQGLVGGELFF.

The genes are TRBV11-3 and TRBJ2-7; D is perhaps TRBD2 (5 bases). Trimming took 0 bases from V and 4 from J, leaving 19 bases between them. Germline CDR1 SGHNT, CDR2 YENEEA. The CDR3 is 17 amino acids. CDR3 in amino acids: CASSLEGARRRAYEQYF. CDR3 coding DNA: TGTGCCAGCAGCTTAGAGGGAGCCAGGCGAAGGGCTTACGAGCAGTACTTC.

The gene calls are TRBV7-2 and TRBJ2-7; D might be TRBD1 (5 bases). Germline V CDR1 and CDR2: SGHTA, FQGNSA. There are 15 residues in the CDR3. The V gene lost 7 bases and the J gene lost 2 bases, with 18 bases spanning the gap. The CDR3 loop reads CASNSRGPSTYEQYF. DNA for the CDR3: TGTGCCAGCAACTCTAGGGGTCCTTCAACCTACGAGCAGTACTTC.

CDR3 protein: CASSLKTSGRAIDTGELFF. CDR3 coding DNA: TGTGCCAGCAGCCTCAAGACTAGCGGGAGGGCCATTGACACCGGGGAGCTGTTTTTT. J is TRBJ2-2 and V is TRBV5-4, with 14 bases that match TRBD2. Germline CDR1 and CDR2: SGHNT and YYREEE (reference sequence). With 4 bases clipped from V and 3 bases from J, the junction kept 11 bases outside the gene matches. There are 19 residues in the CDR3. Variable domain in full (rest from reference TRBV5-4 and TRBJ2-2): ETGVTQSPTHLIKTRGQQVTLRCSSQSGHNTVSWYQQALGQGPQFIFQYYREEENGRGNFPPRFSGLQFPNYSSELNVNALELDDSALYLCASSLKTSGRAIDTGELFFGEGSRLTVL.

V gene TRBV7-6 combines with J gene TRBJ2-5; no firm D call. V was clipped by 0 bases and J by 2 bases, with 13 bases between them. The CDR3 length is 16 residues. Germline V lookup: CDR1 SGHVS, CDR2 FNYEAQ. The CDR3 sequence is CASSLAPAGKQETQYF. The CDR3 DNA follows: TGTGCCAGCAGCTTAGCCCCAGCAGGAAAACAAGAGACCCAGTACTTC.

The CDR3 spells CASSFPRGLGNTIYF. The CDR3 nucleotides are TGTGCCAGCAGCTTTCCCAGGGGGCTAGGAAACACCATATATTTT. The rearrangement joins TRBV11-3 to TRBJ1-3; 8 bases align to TRBD1. Germline trimming cut 3 bases from V and 4 bases from J; bases unmatched to any gene: 5. Germline V gene sequence: CDR1 SGHNT, CDR2 YENEEA. The length of the CDR3 is 15 residues.

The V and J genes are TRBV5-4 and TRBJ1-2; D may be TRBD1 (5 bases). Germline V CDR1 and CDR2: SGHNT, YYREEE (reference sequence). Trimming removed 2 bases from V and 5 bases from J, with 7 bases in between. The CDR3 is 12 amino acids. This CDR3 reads CASSFDRYGYTF. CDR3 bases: TGTGCCAGCAGCTTCGACAGATATGGCTACACCTTC.

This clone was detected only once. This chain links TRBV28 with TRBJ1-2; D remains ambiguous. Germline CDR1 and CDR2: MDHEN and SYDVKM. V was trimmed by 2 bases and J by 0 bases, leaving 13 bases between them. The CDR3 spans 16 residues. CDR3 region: CASSLVSGGANYGYTF. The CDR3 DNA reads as TGTGCCAGCAGTTTAGTATCTGGCGGAGCTAACTATGGCTACACCTTC.

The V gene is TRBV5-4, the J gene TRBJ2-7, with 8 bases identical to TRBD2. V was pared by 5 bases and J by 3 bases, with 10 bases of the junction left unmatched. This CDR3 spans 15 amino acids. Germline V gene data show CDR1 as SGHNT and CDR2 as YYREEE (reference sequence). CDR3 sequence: CASSLMLAGGYEQYF. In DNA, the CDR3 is TGTGCCAGCAGTTTGATGTTGGCGGGAGGCTACGAGCAGTACTTC.

The CDR3 here is CASSLGPTSGREQYF. CDR3 coding DNA: TGTGCCAGCAGCTTAGGACCGACTAGCGGGAGGGAGCAGTACTTC. V usage is TRBV5-6 and J usage is TRBJ2-7; 13 bases align to TRBD2. Trimming removed 2 bases from V and 7 bases from J; junction bases left unmatched: 6. The CDR3 extends over 15 amino acids. The germline V gene has CDR1 SGHDT and CDR2 YYEEEE.

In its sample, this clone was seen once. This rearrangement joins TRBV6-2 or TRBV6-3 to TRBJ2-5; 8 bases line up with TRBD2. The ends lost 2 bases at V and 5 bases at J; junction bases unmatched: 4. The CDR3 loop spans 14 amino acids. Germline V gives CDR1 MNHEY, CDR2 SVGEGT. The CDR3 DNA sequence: TGTGCCAGCAGTTACCCTAGACTAGCGGAGACCCAGTACTTC. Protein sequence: CASSYPRLAETQYF.

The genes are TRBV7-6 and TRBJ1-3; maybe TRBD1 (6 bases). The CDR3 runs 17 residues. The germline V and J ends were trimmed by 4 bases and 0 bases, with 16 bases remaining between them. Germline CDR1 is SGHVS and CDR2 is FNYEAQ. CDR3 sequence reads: CASSSGQIYLSGNTIYF. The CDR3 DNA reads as TGTGCCAGCAGCTCCGGACAGATTTACCTCTCTGGAAACACCATATATTTT. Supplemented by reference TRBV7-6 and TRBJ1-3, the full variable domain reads GAGVSQSPRYKVTKRGQDVALRCDPISGHVSLYWYRQALGQGPEFLTYFNYEAQQDKSGLPNDRFSAERPEGSISTLTIQRTEQRDSAMYRCASSSGQIYLSGNTIYFGEGSWLTVV.

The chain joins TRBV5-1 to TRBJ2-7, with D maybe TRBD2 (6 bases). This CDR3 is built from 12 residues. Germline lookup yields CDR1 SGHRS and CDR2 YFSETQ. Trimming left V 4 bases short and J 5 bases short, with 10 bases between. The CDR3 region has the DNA TGCGCCAGCAGCCAAACTAGCAACGAGCAGTACTTC. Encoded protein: CASSQTSNEQYF.

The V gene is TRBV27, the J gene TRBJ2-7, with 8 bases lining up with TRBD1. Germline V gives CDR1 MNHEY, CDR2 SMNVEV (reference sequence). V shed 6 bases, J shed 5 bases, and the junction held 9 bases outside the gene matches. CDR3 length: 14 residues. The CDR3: CASREQGAGNEQYF. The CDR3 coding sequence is TGTGCCAGCAGGGAGCAGGGGGCGGGGAACGAGCAGTACTTC.